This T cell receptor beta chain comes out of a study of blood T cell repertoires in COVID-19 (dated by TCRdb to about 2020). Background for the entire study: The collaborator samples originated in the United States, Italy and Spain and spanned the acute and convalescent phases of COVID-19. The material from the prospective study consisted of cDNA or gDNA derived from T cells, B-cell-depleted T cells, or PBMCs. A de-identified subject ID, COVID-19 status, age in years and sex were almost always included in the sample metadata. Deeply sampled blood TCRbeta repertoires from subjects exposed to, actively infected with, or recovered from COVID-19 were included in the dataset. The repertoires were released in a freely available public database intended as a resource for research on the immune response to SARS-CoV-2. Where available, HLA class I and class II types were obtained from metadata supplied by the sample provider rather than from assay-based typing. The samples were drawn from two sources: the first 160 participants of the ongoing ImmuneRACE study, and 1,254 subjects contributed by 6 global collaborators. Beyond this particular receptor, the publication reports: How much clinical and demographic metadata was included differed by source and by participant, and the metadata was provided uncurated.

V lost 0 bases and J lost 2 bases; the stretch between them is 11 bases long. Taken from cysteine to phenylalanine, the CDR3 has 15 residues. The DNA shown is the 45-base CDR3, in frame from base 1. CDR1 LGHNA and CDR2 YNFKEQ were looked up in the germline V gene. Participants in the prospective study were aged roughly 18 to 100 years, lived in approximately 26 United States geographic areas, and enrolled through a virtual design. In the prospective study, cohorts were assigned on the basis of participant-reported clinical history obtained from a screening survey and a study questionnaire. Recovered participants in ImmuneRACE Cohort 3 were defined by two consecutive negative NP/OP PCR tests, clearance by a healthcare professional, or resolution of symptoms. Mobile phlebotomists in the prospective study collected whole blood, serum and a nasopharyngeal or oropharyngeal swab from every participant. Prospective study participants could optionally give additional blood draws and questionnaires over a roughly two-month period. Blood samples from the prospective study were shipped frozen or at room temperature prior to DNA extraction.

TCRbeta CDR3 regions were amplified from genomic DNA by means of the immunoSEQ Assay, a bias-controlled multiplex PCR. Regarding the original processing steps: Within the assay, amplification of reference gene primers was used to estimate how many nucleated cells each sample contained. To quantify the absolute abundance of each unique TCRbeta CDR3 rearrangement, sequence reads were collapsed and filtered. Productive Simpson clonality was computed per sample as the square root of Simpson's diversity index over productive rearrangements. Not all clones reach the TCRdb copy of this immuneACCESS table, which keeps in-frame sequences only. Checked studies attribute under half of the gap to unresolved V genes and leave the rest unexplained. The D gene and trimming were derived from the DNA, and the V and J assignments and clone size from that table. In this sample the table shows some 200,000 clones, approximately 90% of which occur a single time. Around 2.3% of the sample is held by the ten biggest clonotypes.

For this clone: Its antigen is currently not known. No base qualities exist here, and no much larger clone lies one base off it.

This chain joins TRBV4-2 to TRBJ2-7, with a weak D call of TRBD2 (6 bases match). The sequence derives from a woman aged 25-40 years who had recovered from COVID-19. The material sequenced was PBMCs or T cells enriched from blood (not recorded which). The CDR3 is CASSQEGLATYEQYF. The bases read TGTGCCAGCAGCCAAGAGGGGCTAGCGACCTACGAGCAGTACTTC.